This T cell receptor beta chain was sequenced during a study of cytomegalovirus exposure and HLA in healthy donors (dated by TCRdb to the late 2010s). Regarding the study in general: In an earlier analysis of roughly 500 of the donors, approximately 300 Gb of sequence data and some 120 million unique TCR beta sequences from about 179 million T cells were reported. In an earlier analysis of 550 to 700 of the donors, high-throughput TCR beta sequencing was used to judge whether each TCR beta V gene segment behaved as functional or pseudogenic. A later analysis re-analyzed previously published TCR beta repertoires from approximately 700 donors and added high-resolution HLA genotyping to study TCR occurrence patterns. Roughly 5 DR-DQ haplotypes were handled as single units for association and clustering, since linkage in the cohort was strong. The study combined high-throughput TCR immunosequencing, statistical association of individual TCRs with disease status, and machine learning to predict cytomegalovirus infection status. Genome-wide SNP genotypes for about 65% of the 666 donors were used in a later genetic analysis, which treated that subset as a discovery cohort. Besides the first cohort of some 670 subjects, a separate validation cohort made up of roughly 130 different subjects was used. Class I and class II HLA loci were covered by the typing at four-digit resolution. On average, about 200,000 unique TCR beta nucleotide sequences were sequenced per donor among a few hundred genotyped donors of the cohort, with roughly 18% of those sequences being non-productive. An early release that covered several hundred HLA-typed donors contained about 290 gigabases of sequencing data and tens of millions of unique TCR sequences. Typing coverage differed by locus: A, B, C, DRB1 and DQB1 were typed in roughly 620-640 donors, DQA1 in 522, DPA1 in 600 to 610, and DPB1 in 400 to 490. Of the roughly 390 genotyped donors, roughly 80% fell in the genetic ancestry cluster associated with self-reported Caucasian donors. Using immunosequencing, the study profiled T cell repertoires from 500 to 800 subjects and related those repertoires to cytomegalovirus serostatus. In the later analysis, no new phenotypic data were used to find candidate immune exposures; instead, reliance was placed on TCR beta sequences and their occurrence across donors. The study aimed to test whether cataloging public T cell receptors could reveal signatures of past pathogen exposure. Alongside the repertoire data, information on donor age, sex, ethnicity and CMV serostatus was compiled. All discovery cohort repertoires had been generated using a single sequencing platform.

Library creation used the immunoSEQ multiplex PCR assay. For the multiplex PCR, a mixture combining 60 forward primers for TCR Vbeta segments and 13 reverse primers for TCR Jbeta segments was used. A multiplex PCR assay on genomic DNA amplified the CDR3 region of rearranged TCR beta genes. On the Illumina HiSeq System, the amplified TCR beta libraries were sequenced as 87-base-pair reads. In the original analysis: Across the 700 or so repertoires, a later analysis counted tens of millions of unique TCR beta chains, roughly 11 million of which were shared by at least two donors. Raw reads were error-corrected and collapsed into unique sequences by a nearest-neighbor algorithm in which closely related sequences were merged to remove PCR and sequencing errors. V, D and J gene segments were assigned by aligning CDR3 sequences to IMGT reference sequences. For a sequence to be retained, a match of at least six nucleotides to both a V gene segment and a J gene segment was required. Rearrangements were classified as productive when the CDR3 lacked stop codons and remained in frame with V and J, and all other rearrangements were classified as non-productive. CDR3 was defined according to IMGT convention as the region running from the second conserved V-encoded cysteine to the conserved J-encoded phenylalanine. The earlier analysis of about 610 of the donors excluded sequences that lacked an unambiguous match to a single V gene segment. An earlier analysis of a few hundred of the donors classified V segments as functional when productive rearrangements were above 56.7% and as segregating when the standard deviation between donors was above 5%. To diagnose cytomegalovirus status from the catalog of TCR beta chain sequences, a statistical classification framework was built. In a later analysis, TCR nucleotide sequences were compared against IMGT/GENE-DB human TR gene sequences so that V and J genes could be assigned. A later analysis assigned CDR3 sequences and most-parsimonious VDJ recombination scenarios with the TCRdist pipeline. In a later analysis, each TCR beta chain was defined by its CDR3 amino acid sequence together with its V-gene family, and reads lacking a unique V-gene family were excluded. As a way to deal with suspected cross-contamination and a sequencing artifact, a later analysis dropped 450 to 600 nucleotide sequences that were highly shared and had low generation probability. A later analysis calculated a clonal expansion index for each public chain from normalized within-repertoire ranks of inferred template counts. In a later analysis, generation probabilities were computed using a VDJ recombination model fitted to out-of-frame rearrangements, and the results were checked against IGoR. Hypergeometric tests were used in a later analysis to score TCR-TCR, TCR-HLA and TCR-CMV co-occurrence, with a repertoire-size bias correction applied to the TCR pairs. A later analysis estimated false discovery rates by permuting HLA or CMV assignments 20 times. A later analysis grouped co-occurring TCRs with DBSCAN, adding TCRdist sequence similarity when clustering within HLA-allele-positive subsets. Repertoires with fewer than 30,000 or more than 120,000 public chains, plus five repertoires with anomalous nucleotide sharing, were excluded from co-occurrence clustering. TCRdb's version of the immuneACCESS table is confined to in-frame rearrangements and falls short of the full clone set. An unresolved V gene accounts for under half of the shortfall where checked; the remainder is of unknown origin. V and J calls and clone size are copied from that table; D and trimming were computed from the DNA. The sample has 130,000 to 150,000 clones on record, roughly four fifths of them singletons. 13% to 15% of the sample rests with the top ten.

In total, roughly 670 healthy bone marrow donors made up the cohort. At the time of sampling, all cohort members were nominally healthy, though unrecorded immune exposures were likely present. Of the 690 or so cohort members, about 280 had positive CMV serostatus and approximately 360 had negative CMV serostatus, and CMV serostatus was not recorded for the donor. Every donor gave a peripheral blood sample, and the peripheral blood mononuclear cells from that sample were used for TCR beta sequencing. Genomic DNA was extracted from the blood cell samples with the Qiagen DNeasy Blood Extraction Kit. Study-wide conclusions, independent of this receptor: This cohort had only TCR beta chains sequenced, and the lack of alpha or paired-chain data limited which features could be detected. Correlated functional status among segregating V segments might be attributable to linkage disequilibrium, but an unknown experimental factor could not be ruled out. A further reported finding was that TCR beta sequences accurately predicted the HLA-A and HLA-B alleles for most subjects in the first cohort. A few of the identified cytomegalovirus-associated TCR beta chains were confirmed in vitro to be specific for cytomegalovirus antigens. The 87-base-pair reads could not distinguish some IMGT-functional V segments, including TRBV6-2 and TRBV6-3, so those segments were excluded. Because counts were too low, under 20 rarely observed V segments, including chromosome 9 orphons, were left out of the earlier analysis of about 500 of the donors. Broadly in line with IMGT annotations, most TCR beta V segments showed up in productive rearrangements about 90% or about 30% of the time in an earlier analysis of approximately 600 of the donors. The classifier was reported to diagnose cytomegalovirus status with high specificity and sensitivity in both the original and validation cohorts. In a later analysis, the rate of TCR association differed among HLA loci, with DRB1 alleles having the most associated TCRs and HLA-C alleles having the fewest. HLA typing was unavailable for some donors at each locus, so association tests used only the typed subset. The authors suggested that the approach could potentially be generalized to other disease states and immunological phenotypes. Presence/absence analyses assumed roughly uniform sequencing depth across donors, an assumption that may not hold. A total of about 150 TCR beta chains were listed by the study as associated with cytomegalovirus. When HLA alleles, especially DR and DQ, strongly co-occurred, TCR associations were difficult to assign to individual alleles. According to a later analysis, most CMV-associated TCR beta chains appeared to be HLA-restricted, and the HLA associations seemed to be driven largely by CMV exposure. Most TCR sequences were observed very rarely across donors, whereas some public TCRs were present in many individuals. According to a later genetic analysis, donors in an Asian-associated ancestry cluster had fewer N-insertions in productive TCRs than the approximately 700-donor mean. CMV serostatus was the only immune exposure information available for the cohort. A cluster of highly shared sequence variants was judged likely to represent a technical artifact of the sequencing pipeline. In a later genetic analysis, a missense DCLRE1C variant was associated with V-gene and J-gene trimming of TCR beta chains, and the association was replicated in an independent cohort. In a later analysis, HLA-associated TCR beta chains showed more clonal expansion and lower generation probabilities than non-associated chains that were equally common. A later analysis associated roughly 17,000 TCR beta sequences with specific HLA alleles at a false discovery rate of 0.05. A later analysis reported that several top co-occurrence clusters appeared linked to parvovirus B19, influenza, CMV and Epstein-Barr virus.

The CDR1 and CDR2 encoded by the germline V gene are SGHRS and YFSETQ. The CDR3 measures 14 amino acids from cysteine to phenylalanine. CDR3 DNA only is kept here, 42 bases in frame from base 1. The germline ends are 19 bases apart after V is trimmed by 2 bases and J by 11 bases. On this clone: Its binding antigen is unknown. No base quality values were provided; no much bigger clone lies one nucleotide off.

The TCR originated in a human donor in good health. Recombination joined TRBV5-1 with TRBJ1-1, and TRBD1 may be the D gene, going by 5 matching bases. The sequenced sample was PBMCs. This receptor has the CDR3 CASSLSLQGGMAFF. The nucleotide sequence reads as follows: TGCGCCAGCAGCTTAAGTCTCCAGGGAGGGATGGCTTTCTTT.